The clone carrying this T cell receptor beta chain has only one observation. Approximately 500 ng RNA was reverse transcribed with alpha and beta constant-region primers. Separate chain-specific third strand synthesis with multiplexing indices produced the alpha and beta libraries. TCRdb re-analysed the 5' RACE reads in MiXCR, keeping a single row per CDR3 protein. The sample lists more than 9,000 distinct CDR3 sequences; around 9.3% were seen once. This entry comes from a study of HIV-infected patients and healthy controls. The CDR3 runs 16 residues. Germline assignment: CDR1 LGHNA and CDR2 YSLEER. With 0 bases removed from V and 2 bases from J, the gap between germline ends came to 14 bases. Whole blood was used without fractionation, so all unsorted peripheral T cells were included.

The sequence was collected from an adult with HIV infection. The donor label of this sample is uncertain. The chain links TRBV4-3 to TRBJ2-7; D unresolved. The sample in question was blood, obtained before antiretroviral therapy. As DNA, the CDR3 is TGCGCCAGCAGCCAAGAAAACCTAGGCTTTACCTACGAGCAGTACTTC. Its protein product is CASSQENLGFTYEQYF.